This is a list of T cell receptor beta chains from one sample in a study of cytomegalovirus exposure and HLA in healthy donors. Assay used: immunoSEQ multiplex PCR; TCRdb lists only in-frame clones, some missing. The sample carries 140,000 to 150,000 clones, roughly four fifths recorded once. The sample comprised PBMCs. The receptors were gathered from a man aged 40-49 years in good health and CMV-seropositive. Each CDR3 is given with its conserved first and last residue.

TRBJ1-2,TRBV7-2,CASSPSTGVGGYTF
TRBJ2-1,TRBV5-1,CASSLGQGIAKSYNEQFF
TRBJ2-7,TRBV5-8,CAGIQGPYEQYF
TRBJ2-3,TRBV7-2,CASSLGHLTSTDTQYF
TRBJ1-5,TRBV19,CASSGQWNQPQHF
TRBJ2-3,TRBV5-5,CASSLIISTDTQYF
TRBJ1-2,TRBV28,CASTDRYYGYTF
TRBJ2-5,TRBV13,CASSRRGQGNGVTQYF
TRBJ2-3,TRBV7-6,CASSFRQGAGDTQYF
TRBJ1-3,TRBV4-2,CASSQEAGRRSGNTIYF
TRBJ1-1,TRBV6-1,CASSGSGSPLNTEAFF
TRBJ2-3,TRBV30,CAWSAPDTQYF
TRBJ1-5,TRBV6-1,CASSPDRDPNQPQHF
-,TRBV29-1,CSVEWREGHEQYF
TRBJ2-7,TRBV6-5,CASSSRDSSYEQYF